A single sample is the source of the 29 T cell receptor beta chains below, sequenced in a study of molecular identifiers for immune sequencing clone quantification. MiXCR was run by TCRdb on the PCR reads, yielding one entry per CDR3 protein. Among fewer than 70,000 distinct CDR3 sequences listed, around 18% were seen once. Source material: naive CD8+ T cells from blood, with Jurkat cell RNA spiked in. Specified subset: FACS-sorted CD8+CD4-CCR7+CD45RA+ naive T cells. These receptors were obtained from a human donor in good health. Some libraries in this study had Jurkat cell RNA spiked in.

This clonotype has at least ten counts. The V call is TRBV6-2 or TRBV6-3, the J call TRBJ1-1; D might be TRBD1 (5 bases). The CDR3 contains 13 residues. Germline assignment: CDR1 MNHEY and CDR2 SVGEGT. V lost 6 bases, J lost 3 bases, and 11 bases lay in between. The DNA for the CDR3 is TGTGCCAGCAGCTCACAGGAATACACTGAAGCTTTCTTT. This codes for CASSSQEYTEAFF.

This clonotype was observed many times. This chain joins TRBV9 and TRBJ1-3; 9 bases map to TRBD1. V gave up 3 bases and J gave up 8 bases; unmatched junction bases: 12. The CDR3 runs 16 residues. CDR1 and CDR2 (germline): SGDLS, YYNGEE. The CDR3 bases are TGTGCCAGCAGCGCCCCTTTCGGGACAGGGTCGGACACCATATATTTT. This translates into CASSAPFGTGSDTIYF.

This clonotype was counted ten times or more. The gene calls are TRBV20-1 and TRBJ1-5, with a tentative D call TRBD1 (5 bases). This CDR3 has 17 residues. The germline V gene encodes CDR1 DFQATT and CDR2 SNEGSKA (reference sequence). Trimming pared 0 bases from V and 2 bases from J, leaving 17 bases between. The DNA of the CDR3 is TGCAGTGCTAGAGATGTTTTTGGGGGAAAGGGCAATCAGCCCCAGCATTTT. Translated: CSARDVFGGKGNQPQHF.

This clonotype was counted at least ten times. The chain combines TRBV19 with TRBJ2-7, with 7 bases that match TRBD1. The CDR3 is 13 residues long. J lost 11 bases, V lost 3 bases, and 10 bases had no gene match. Germline V CDR1 and CDR2: LNHDA, SQIVND (reference sequence). The CDR3 spells CASSIGQGGIEYF. CDR3 DNA sequence: TGTGCCAGTAGTATCGGTCAAGGGGGCATAGAGTACTTC.

This clonotype was seen repeatedly, ten times or more. The gene calls are TRBV3-1 and TRBJ2-7; TRBD2 aligns across 9 bases. CDR3 length: 14 residues. With V trimmed by 3 bases and J by 5 bases, 5 bases remained unmatched. Germline-derived CDR1 and CDR2 are LGHDT and YNNKEL (reference sequence). The CDR3 sequence is CASSQGTSPHEQYF. In DNA, the CDR3 is TGTGCCAGCAGCCAGGGGACTAGCCCTCACGAGCAGTACTTC.

This clonotype has more than one count but fewer than ten. A read error may be the cause here, since a much bigger clone is one base away. This rearrangement joins TRBV28 to TRBJ2-7; TRBD2 is a possible D gene (8 bases). The CDR3 covers 12 residues. Germline-derived CDR1 and CDR2 are MDHEN and SYDVKM. CDR3 region: CASSTAGGRGYF. Written as DNA, the CDR3 is TGTGCCAGCAGTACGGCGGGGGGCAGGGGGTATTTC.

This clonotype has more than one count but fewer than ten. This chain links TRBV7-9 with TRBJ2-1; D is perhaps TRBD2 (6 bases). The V end was cut by 4 bases, the J end by 1 base, with 14 bases between. The CDR3 is 16 residues long. Germline V lookup: CDR1 SEHNR, CDR2 FQNEAQ (reference sequence). The CDR3 spells CASSYPSGRSYNEQFF. The CDR3 nucleotides read TGTGCCAGCAGCTATCCCTCGGGGAGGTCCTACAATGAGCAGTTCTTC. Based on the CDR3 plus reference TRBV7-9 and TRBJ2-1, the full variable domain is DTGVSQNPRHKITKRGQNVTFRCDPISEHNRLYWYRQTLGQGPEFLTYFQNEAQLEKSRLLSDRFSAERPKGSFSTLEIQRTEQGDSAMYLCASSYPSGRSYNEQFFGPGTRLTVL.

This clonotype has ten or more counts. This chain uses TRBV20-1 with TRBJ2-7; 11 bases agree with TRBD2. Looked up from germline, CDR1 is DFQATT and CDR2 is SNEGSKA (reference sequence). Unmatched junction bases numbered 8, after V lost 2 bases and J lost 2 bases. This CDR3 is 16 amino acids long. The CDR3 region is CSARSPMTSGTYEQYF. CDR3 bases: TGCAGTGCTAGATCCCCGATGACTAGCGGGACCTACGAGCAGTACTTC.

This clonotype was counted ten times or more. V usage is TRBV27 and J usage is TRBJ2-2; 10 nucleotides agree with TRBD2. V shed 6 bases and J 1 base; nucleotides not matched to a gene: 8. The CDR3 sequence is 17 residues long. Germline CDR1 and CDR2: MNHEY and SMNVEV (reference sequence). DNA for the CDR3: TGTGCCAGCAGAAAACCAGGGACTAGCGTGAACACCGGGGAGCTGTTTTTT. Translated: CASRKPGTSVNTGELFF.

This clonotype was seen repeatedly, ten times or more. The chain uses TRBV6-5 and TRBJ2-6; D uncertain. The V and J ends lost 2 bases and 0 bases respectively, with 5 bases between them. CDR1 and CDR2 from the germline V gene are MNHEY and SVGAGI. The CDR3 is made up of 15 amino acids. The CDR3 loop is CASSYTPSGANVLTF. CDR3 DNA: TGTGCCAGCAGTTACACGCCCTCTGGGGCCAACGTCCTGACTTTC.

This clonotype showed up just once. A read error may be the cause here, since a much bigger clone is one base away. The chain recombines TRBV19 with TRBJ2-7, with D unresolved. Germline-derived CDR1 and CDR2 are LNHDA and SQIVND (reference sequence). With 5 bases removed from V and 4 bases from J, the gap between germline ends came to 21 bases. This CDR3 spans 16 amino acids. CDR3 in DNA: TGTGCCAGTAGTGCAGCTCTGACGGATCCCTCATACGAGCAGTACTTC. Its translation is CASSAALTDPSYEQYF.

As regards this clonotype: It may be a read error: a sequence one base away is much more abundant. The chain recombines TRBV5-3 with TRBJ2-3; 8 positions match TRBD2. TRBV5-3 is an ORF for which the function is uncertain. CDR3 length equals 16 residues. Unmatched junction bases numbered 17, after V lost 8 bases and J lost 6 bases. DNA for the CDR3: TGTGCCAGCGGCTTAAAAAGCGGGAGATCAGGGGATACGCAGTATTTT. Translating gives CASGLKSGRSGDTQYF.

This clonotype was seen ten or more times. The chain employs TRBV29-1 and TRBJ2-1; 10 bases agree with TRBD2. The J segment lost 9 bases and the V segment lost 2 bases, leaving 10 bases of the junction unmatched. This CDR3 is 15 amino acids long. CDR1 SQVTM and CDR2 ANQGSEA come from the germline V gene. The CDR3 nucleotides read TGCAGCGTTGAAAGTCGCCTAGCGGGAGATTTTGAGCAGTTCTTC. It translates to CSVESRLAGDFEQFF.

This clonotype was observed a handful of times. The chain is built from TRBV6-5 and TRBJ2-1; TRBD2 matches 11 bases. This CDR3 contains 16 residues. Germline loops: CDR1 MNHEY, CDR2 SVGAGI. After removal of 1 base from V and 8 bases from J, the junction contained 7 bases not matched to a gene. The CDR3, as DNA: TGTGCCAGCAGTTACTTACTAGCGGGAGAAGTGGATGAGCAGTTCTTC. This sequence encodes CASSYLLAGEVDEQFF.

Ten or more counts support this clonotype. This rearrangement joins TRBV4-1 to TRBJ1-5, with 11 bases lining up with TRBD1. The CDR3 is 15 amino acids. CDR1 is MGHRA and CDR2 is YSYEKL in the germline V gene. J gave up 5 bases and V 5 bases, and 5 bases lay outside the gene matches. Written as DNA, the CDR3 is TGCGCCAGCAGCAAGGGACAGGGGGATCATCAGCCCCAGCATTTT. It encodes CASSKGQGDHQPQHF.

Ten or more counts support this clonotype. The gene calls are TRBV7-8 and TRBJ2-1; TRBD2 matches at 10 bases. This CDR3 spans 15 amino acids. The V gene end was trimmed by 2 bases and the J gene end by 5 bases; junction bases not matched to a gene: 3. Germline lookup yields CDR1 SGHVS and CDR2 FQNEAQ. CDR3 DNA sequence: TGTGCCAGCAGCTTACTAGCGGGAGTCAACAATGAGCAGTTCTTC. Its translation: CASSLLAGVNNEQFF.

V gene TRBV6-5 combines with J gene TRBJ1-1; D might be TRBD1 (5 bases). V shed 7 bases and J shed 9 bases, with 18 bases lying between them. This CDR3 has 13 residues. The germline V gene has CDR1 MNHEY and CDR2 SVGAGI. The CDR3 spells CASTPGRGAKAFF. The CDR3 coding sequence is TGTGCCAGCACCCCGGGAAGAGGGGCTAAAGCTTTCTTT.

A remark on this clonotype: A much larger clonotype is one base distant, so this may be a read error. V usage is TRBV7-9 and J usage is TRBJ2-5; 7 bases are shared with TRBD1. CDR1 is SEHNR and CDR2 is FQNEAQ in the germline V gene (reference sequence). This CDR3 has 16 residues. Here the CDR3 reads CTSSLVVQGMWETQYF. CDR3 sequence (DNA): TGTACCAGCAGCTTAGTAGTACAGGGGATGTGGGAGACCCAGTACTTC.

This clonotype was counted ten times or more. This rearrangement joins TRBV27 to TRBJ2-5; 7 bases match TRBD1. This CDR3 has 16 amino acids. Germline V gene lookup returns CDR1 MNHEY and CDR2 SMNVEV (reference sequence). The V gene end was trimmed by 4 bases and the J gene end by 5 bases; junction bases not matched to a gene: 13. The CDR3 region is CASSSRGAGGLETQYF. CDR3 coding DNA: TGTGCCAGCAGTTCCCGAGGGGCAGGGGGTCTGGAGACCCAGTACTTC.

This clonotype appeared many times. The chain uses TRBV29-1 and TRBJ2-2; a possible D gene is TRBD2 (5 bases). Deletions cut 6 bases from V and 6 bases from J, with 11 bases between. The CDR3 has 12 amino acids. Germline CDR1 reads SQVTM; CDR2 reads ANQGSEA. Here the CDR3 reads CSVHGGSGELFF. Here the CDR3 DNA reads TGCAGCGTACACGGCGGGTCCGGGGAGCTGTTTTTT.

This clonotype was seen repeatedly, ten times or more. The chain has TRBV19 and TRBJ1-5; maybe TRBD1 (5 bases). Looked up from germline, CDR1 is LNHDA and CDR2 is SQIVND (reference sequence). The CDR3 is 14 amino acids. V was clipped by 3 bases and J by 6 bases, with 12 bases between them. The chain's CDR3 is CASSIPGPSQPQHF. The CDR3 DNA reads as TGTGCCAGTAGTATCCCGGGGCCGAGTCAGCCCCAGCATTTT.

To note about this clonotype: Since a much larger clone is just one base distant, this may be a read error. This chain uses TRBV24-1 with TRBJ2-3; maybe TRBD1 (5 bases). Germline V gene lookup returns CDR1 KGHDR and CDR2 SFDVKD. Deletions cut 8 bases from V and 6 bases from J, with 17 bases between. The CDR3 consists of 14 residues. The CDR3 coding sequence is TGTGCCACCAAGGGTAGGGGAAGTTCGGATACGCAGTATTTT. It codes for CATKGRGSSDTQYF.

At least ten counts were recorded for this clonotype. The rearrangement joins TRBV4-1 to TRBJ2-7, with D hard to call. Germline V CDR1 and CDR2: MGHRA, YSYEKL. This CDR3 spans 13 amino acids. Trimming removed 4 bases at V and 3 bases at J, with 10 bases between. The DNA for the CDR3 is TGCGCCAGCAGCCCTGTTGGGATCTACGAGCAGTACTTC. It specifies CASSPVGIYEQYF.

This chain links TRBV7-9 with TRBJ2-1; 12 nucleotides align to TRBD2. Germline V gene lookup returns CDR1 SEHNR and CDR2 FQNEAQ (reference sequence). V dropped 2 bases and J dropped 0; count of bases not matched to a gene: 5. The CDR3 has 18 amino acids. The CDR3 reads CASSLTSGGTSSYNEQFF. As DNA, the CDR3 is TGTGCCAGCAGCTTAACTAGCGGGGGGACGAGCTCCTACAATGAGCAGTTCTTC.

At least ten counts were recorded for this clonotype. This chain links TRBV30 with TRBJ2-1, with D possibly being TRBD2 (5 bases). The CDR3 extends over 12 amino acids. V lost 4 bases, J lost 12 bases, and 16 bases lay in between. Germline lookup yields CDR1 GTSNPN and CDR2 SVGIG (reference sequence). CDR3 sequence (DNA): TGTGCCTGGACCCAATCAAGCGGAGGGCAGTTCTTC. Its translation: CAWTQSSGGQFF. Full variable domain (missing parts from reference TRBV30 and TRBJ2-1): SQTIHQWPATLVQPVGSPLSLECTVEGTSNPNLYWYRQAAGRGLQLLFYSVGIGQISSEVPQNLSASRPQDRQFILSSKKLLLSDSGFYLCAWTQSSGGQFFGPGTRLTVL.

As concerns this clonotype: A single base separates this from a much larger clone, so it may be a read error. This chain connects TRBV20-1 to TRBJ2-1; 9 positions match TRBD2. The V and J ends lost 0 bases and 8 bases, in that order; junction bases with no gene match: 8. Germline CDR1 DFQATT, CDR2 SNEGSKA (reference sequence). The CDR3 consists of 15 residues. CDR3 DNA sequence: TGCAGTGCTAGAGAACCGGGACTAGCTTACGATGAGCAGTTCTTC. Its translation is CSAREPGLAYDEQFF.

This clonotype was counted at least ten times. The chain joins TRBV28 to TRBJ2-7; possibly TRBD1 for D (6 bases). V lost 8 bases to trimming and J lost 0 bases, with 14 bases between them. The CDR3 spans 14 residues. CDR1 MDHEN and CDR2 SYDVKM come from the germline V gene. The CDR3 DNA reads TGTGCCAGCTCCAAAGGGACAAACTCCTACGAGCAGTACTTC. As protein: CASSKGTNSYEQYF.

V and J are TRBV20-1 and TRBJ2-1, with 7 bases matching TRBD2. The CDR3 is 17 residues long. V was pared by 3 bases and J by 0 bases, with 11 bases of the junction left unmatched. Looked up from germline, CDR1 is DFQATT and CDR2 is SNEGSKA (reference sequence). The CDR3 here is CSARDRAAGASYNEQFF. The CDR3 nucleotides are TGCAGTGCTAGGGATCGAGCGGCGGGAGCCTCCTACAATGAGCAGTTCTTC.

This clonotype was found many times. This rearrangement joins TRBV7-6 to TRBJ1-5; no reliable D call. The V and J ends lost 0 bases and 0 bases respectively, with 6 bases between them. Germline V CDR1 and CDR2: SGHVS, FNYEAQ. The CDR3 is 15 amino acids. The CDR3 is CASSLAMGSNQPQHF. The CDR3 DNA is TGTGCCAGCAGCTTAGCAATGGGTAGCAATCAGCCCCAGCATTTT.